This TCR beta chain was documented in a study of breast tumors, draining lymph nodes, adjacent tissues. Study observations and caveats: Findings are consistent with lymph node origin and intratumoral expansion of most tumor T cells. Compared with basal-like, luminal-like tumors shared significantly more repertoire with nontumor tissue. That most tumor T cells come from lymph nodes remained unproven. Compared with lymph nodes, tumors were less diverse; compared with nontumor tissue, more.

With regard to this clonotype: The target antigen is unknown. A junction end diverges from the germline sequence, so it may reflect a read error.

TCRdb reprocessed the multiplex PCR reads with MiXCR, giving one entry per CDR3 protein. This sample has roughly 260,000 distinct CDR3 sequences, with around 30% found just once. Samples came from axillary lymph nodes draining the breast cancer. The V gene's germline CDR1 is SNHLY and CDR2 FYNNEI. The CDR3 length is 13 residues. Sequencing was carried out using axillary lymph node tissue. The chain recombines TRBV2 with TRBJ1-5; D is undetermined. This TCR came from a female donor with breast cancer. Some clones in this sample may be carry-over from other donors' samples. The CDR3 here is CASGGRSNQPRHF. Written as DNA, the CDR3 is TGTGCCAGCGGTGGACGAAGCAATCAGCCCCGGCATTTT.